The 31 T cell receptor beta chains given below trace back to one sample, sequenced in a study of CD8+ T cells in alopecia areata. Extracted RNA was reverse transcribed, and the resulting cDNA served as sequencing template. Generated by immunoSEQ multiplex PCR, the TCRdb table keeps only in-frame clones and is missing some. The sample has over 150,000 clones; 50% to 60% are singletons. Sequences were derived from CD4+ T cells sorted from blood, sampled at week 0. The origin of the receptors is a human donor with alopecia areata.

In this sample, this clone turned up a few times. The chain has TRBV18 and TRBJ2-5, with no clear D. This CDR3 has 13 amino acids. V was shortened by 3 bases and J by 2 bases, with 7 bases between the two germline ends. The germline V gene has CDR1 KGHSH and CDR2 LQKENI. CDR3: CASSPNIQETQYF. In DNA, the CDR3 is TGTGCCAGCTCACCCAACATACAAGAGACCCAGTACTTC.

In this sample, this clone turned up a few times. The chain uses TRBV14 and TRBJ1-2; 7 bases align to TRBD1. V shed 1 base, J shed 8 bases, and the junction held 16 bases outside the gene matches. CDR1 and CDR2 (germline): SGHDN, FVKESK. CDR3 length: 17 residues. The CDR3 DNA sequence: TGTGCCAGCAGCCAAGTGGAGTCGGGACAGTTCCCGCAAGGCTACACCTTC. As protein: CASSQVESGQFPQGYTF.

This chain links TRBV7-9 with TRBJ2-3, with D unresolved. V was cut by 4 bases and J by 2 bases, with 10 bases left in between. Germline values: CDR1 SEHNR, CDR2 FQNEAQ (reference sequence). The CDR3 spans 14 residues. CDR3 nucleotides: TGTGCCAGCAGCTCCAACAGACTCACAGATACGCAGTATTTT. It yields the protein CASSSNRLTDTQYF.

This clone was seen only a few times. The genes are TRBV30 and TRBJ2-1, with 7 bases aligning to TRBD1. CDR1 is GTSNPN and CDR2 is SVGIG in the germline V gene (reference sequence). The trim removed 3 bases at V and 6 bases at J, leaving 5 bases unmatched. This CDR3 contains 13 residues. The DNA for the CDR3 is TGTGCCTGGAGCCTGGACAGGAGCAATGAGCAGTTCTTC. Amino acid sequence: CAWSLDRSNEQFF.

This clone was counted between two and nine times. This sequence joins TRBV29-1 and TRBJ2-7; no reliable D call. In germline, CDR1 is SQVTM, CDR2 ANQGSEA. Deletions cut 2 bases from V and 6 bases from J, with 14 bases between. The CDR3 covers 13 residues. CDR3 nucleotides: TGCAGCGTTGAAATAAGGGCCAGAAGCGAGCAGTACTTC. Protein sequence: CSVEIRARSEQYF.

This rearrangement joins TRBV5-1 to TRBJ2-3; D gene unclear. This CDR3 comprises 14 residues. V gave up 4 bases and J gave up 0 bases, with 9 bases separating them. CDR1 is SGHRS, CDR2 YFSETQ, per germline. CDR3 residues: CASSPTSSTDTQYF. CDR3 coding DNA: TGCGCCAGCAGCCCTACGAGTAGCACAGATACGCAGTATTTT.

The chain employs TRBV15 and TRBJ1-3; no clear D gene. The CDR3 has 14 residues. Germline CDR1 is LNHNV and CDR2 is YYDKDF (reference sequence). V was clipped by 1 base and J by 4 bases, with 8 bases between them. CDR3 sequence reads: CATSRGGPGNTIYF. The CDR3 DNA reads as TGTGCCACCAGCAGAGGAGGTCCCGGAAACACCATATATTTT.

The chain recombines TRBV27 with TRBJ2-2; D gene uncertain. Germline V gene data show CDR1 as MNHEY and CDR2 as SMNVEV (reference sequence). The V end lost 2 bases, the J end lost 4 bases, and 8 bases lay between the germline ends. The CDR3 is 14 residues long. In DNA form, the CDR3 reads TGTGCCAGCAGTTTAAGGCGACTCACCGGGGAGCTGTTTTTT. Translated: CASSLRRLTGELFF.

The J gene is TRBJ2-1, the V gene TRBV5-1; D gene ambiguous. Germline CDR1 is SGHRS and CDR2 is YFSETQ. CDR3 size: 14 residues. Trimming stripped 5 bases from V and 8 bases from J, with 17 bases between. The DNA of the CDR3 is TGCGCCAGCAGTTTGTTCGGGCCGTTAGATGAGCAGTTCTTC. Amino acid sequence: CASSLFGPLDEQFF.

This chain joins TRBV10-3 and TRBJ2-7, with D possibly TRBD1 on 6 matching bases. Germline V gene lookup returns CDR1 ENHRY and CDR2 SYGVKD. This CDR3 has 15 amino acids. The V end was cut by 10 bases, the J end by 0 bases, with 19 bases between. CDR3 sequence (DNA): TGTGCCACCGGACGAGGGGGAACAACCTCCTACGAGCAGTACTTC. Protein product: CATGRGGTTSYEQYF.

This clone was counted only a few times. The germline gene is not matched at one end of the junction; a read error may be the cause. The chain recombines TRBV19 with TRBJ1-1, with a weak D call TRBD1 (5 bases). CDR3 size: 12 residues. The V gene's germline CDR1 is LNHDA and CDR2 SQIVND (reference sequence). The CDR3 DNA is TGTGCCAGTAGTATTTCGGTCGGGGGATTGGACTTT. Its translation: CASSISVGGLDF.

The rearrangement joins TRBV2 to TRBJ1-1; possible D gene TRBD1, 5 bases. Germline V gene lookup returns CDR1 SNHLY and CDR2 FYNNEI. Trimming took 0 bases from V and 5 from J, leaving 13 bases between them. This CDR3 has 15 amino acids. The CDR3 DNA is TGTGCCAGCAGTGAAGCATCGAGGGGTTCGACTGAAGCTTTCTTT. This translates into CASSEASRGSTEAFF. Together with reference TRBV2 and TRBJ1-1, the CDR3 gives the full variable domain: EPEVTQTPSHQVTQMGQEVILRCVPISNHLYFYWYRQILGQKVEFLVSFYNNEISEKSEIFDDQFSVERPDGSNFTLKIRSTKLEDSAMYFCASSEASRGSTEAFFGQGTRLTVV.

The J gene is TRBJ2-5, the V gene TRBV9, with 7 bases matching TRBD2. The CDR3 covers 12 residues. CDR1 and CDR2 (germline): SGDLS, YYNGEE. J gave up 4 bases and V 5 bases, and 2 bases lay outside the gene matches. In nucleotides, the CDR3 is TGTGCCAGCAGAGGCGGGGGAGAGACCCAGTACTTC. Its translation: CASRGGGETQYF.

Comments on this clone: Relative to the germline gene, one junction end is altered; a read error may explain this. CDR3 sequence reads: CASSEGPRNAEAFF. As DNA, the CDR3 is TGTGCCAGCAGTGAAGGACCGAGGAACGCTGAAGCTTTCTTT. V usage is TRBV2 and J usage is TRBJ1-1; the D is unclear. Germline CDR1 reads SNHLY; CDR2 reads FYNNEI. CDR3 length: 14 residues.

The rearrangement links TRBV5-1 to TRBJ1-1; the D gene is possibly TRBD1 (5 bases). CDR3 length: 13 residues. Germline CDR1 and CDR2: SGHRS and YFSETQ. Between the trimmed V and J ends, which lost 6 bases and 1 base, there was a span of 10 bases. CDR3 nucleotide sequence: TGCGCCAGCAAGGAGGGGTCGAACACTGAAGCTTTCTTT. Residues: CASKEGSNTEAFF.

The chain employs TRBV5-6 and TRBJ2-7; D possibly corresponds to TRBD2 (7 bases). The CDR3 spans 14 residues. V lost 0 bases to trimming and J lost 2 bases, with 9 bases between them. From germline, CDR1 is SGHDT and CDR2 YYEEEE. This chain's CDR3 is CASSLAGGPYEQYF. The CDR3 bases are TGTGCCAGCAGCTTGGCCGGGGGGCCCTACGAGCAGTACTTC.

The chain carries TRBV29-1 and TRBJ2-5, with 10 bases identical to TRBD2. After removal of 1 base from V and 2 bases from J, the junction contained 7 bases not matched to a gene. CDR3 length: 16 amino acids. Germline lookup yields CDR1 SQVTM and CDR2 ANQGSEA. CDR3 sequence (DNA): TGCAGCGTTGAAGGCTTAGCGGGGGGACTACAAGAGACCCAGTACTTC. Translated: CSVEGLAGGLQETQYF.

CDR3 DNA: TGTGCCAGCAGCGTAGTTGGCGGGAGCACAGATACGCAGTATTTT. It codes for CASSVVGGSTDTQYF. V and J are TRBV9 and TRBJ2-3; D might be TRBD2 (5 bases). This CDR3 is built from 15 residues. Germline V lookup: CDR1 SGDLS, CDR2 YYNGEE. The V end was cut by 0 bases, the J end by 0 bases, with 8 bases between.

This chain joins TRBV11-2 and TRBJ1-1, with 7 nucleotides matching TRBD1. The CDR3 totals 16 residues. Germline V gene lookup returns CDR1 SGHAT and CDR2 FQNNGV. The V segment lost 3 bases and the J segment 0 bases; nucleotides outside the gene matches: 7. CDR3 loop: CASSLGNRGLNTEAFF. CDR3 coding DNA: TGTGCCAGCAGCTTGGGAAACAGGGGACTGAACACTGAAGCTTTCTTT.

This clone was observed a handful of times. In DNA, the CDR3 is TGTGCCACCAGCAGAGACCCCAAATCGGAGACCCAGTACTTC. Translation: CATSRDPKSETQYF. V gene TRBV15 combines with J gene TRBJ2-5; D not resolved. CDR1 and CDR2 from the germline V gene are LNHNV and YYDKDF (reference sequence). The CDR3 extends over 14 amino acids. The V gene lost 0 bases and the J gene lost 5 bases, with 10 bases spanning the gap. Based on the CDR3 plus reference TRBV15 and TRBJ2-5, the full variable domain is DAMVIQNPRYQVTQFGKPVTLSCSQTLNHNVMYWYQQKSSQAPKLLFHYYDKDFNNEADTPDNFQSRRPNTSFCFLDIRSPGLGDTAMYLCATSRDPKSETQYFGPGTRLLVL.

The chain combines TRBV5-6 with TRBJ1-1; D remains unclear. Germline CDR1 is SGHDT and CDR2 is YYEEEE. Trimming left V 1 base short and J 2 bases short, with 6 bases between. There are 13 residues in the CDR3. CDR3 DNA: TGTGCCAGCAGCTTGCCGGAAAACACTGAAGCTTTCTTT. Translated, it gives CASSLPENTEAFF.

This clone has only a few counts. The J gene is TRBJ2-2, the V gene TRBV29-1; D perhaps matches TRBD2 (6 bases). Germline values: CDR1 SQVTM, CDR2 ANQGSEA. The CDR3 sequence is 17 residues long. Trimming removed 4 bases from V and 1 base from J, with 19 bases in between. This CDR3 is CSVGSLAVNRNTGELFF. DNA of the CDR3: TGCAGCGTTGGGTCATTAGCGGTAAACCGGAACACCGGGGAGCTGTTTTTT.

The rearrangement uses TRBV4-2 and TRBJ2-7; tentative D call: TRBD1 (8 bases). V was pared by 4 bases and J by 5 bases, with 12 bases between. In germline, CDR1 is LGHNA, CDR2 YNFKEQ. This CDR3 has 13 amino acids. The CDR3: CASSPQGGHEQYF. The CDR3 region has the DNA TGTGCCAGCAGCCCACAGGGGGGGCACGAGCAGTACTTC.

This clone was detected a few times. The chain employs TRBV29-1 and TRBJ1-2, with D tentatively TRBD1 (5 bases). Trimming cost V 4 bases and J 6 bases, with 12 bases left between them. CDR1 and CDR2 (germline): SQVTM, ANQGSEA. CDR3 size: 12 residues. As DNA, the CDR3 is TGCAGCGTTGCCCGGGGGAGCGATGGCTACACCTTC. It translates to CSVARGSDGYTF.

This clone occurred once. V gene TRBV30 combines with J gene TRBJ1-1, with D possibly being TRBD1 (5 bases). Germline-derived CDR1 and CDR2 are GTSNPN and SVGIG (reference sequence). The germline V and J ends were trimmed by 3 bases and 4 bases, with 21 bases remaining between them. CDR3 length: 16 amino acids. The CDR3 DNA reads TGTGCCTGGAGCGACAGCGCGTCCAGCTCCTCCACTGAAGCTTTCTTT. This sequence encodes CAWSDSASSSSTEAFF.

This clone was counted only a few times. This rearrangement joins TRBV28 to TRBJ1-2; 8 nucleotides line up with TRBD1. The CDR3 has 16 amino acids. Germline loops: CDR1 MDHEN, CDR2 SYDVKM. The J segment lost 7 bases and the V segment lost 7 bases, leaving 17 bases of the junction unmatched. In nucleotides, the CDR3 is TGTGCCAGCATCATTTCCCCTGGACAGGGAAGGGGTGGCTACACCTTC. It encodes CASIISPGQGRGGYTF.

CDR3: CASSPRPRGANVLTF. CDR3 sequence (DNA): TGTGCCAGCAGCCCCCGACCCCGGGGGGCCAACGTCCTGACTTTC. The chain employs TRBV11-2 and TRBJ2-6; D gene ambiguous. The V end was cut by 5 bases, the J end by 4 bases, with 12 bases between. Germline-derived CDR1 and CDR2 are SGHAT and FQNNGV. The CDR3 consists of 15 residues.

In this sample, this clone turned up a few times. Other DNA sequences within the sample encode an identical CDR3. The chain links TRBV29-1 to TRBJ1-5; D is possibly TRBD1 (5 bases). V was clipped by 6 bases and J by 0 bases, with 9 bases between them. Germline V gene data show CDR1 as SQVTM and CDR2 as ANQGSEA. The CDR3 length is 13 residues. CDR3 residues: CSVADSSNQPQHF. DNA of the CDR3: TGCAGCGTCGCTGACAGTAGCAATCAGCCCCAGCATTTT.

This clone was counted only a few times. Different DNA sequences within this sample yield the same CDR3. The DNA of the CDR3 is TGCAGCGTTCGGTCAGGCAGGTACGAGCAGTACTTC. It codes for CSVRSGRYEQYF. The chain carries TRBV29-1 and TRBJ2-7, with D unresolved. Trimming removed 5 bases at V and 4 bases at J, with 12 bases between. The CDR3 loop spans 12 amino acids. In germline, CDR1 is SQVTM, CDR2 ANQGSEA.

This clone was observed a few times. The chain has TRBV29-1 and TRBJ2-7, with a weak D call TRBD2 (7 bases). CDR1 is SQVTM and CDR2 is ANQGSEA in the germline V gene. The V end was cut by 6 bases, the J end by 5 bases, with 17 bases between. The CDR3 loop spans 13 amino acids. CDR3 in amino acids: CSVAWGGENEQYF. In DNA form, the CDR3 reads TGCAGCGTGGCCTGGGGGGGCGAGAACGAGCAGTACTTC.

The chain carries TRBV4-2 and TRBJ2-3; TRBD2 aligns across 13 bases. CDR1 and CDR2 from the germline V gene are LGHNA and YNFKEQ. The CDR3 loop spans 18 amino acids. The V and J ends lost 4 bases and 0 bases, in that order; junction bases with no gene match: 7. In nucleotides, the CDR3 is TGTGCCAGCAGCCTACGGACTAGCGGGGGTACTAGCACAGATACGCAGTATTTT. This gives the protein CASSLRTSGGTSTDTQYF.